This TCR beta chain appears in the sequencing data of a study of blood T cell repertoires in COVID-19 (dated by TCRdb to 2018 to 2021). As for the study more broadly: The collaborator samples originated in the United States, Italy and Spain and spanned the acute and convalescent phases of COVID-19. The material from the prospective study consisted of cDNA or gDNA derived from T cells, B-cell-depleted T cells, or PBMCs. The repertoires were released in a freely available public database intended as a resource for research on the immune response to SARS-CoV-2. A de-identified subject ID, COVID-19 status, age in years and sex were almost always included in the sample metadata. Samples came from the ongoing ImmuneRACE study (first 160 participants) plus 1,254 subjects from 6 global collaborators. HLA class I and class II types, where available, came from metadata supplied by the sample provider rather than from assay-based typing. Subjects who had been exposed to COVID-19, were actively infected with it, or had recovered from it provided the deeply sampled blood TCRbeta repertoires that made up the dataset.

CDR1 is given as SGHTA and CDR2 as FQGNSA, both from the germline V gene. Between the V and J ends, shortened by 5 bases and 2 bases respectively, the junction contains 16 bases. Counted from cysteine to phenylalanine, this CDR3 has 15 amino acids. Only the CDR3 DNA stays, 45 bases, in frame from base 1. Comment on this clone: Its antigen specificity is not known. One base away there is no much larger clone; base qualities are not given.

Results the study describes overall, beyond this receptor: The amount of clinical and demographic metadata varied by source and participant and was provided uncurated.

Whole blood was collected in K2EDTA tubes by collaborating institutions according to the institutions' own protocols. For TCRbeta analysis, collaborator samples were shipped as frozen whole blood, as isolated PBMCs, or as DNA extracted from either sample type. TCRbeta CDR3 regions were amplified from genomic DNA using the immunoSEQ Assay, a bias-controlled multiplex PCR. As for the original processing: The number of nucleated cells in each sample was estimated from the amplification of reference gene primers within the assay. To quantify the absolute abundance of each unique TCRbeta CDR3 rearrangement, sequence reads were collapsed and filtered. For each sample, productive Simpson clonality was calculated as the square root of Simpson's diversity index over productive rearrangements. This is the immuneACCESS table as TCRdb keeps it, with only in-frame sequences that have V and J called. A part of the clones is gone; compared with another copy, unresolved V genes explain less than half, and the rest is unexplained. V and J calls and clone size are as listed in that table; D and trimming were resolved from the DNA. The sample table contains roughly 150,000 clones; only one count was recorded for around 91% of them. About 15% of the sample goes to the ten largest clones.

The V and J genes are TRBV7-2 and TRBJ2-7; matching of 6 bases hints at TRBD1 as the D gene. The receptor's source is a woman between 40 and 50 years old with acute or convalescent COVID-19. Sequenced material: peripheral blood. The DNA sequence reads TGTGCCAGCAGCCTCCGGGACAAGCTAACCTACGAGCAGTACTTC. This codes for CASSLRDKLTYEQYF.